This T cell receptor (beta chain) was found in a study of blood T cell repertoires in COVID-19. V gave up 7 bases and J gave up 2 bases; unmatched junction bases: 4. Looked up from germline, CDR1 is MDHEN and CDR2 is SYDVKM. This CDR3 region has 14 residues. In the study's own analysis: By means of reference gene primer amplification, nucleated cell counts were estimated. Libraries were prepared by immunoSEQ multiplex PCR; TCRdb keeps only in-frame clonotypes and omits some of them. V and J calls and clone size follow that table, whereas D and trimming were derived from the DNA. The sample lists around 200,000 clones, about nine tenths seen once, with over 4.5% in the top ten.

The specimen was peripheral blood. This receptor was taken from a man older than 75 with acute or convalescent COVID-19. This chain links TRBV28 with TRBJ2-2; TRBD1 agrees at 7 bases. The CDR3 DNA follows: TGTGCCAGCATGAAAGGGGGCAACACCGGGGAGCTGTTTTTT. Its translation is CASMKGGNTGELFF.